This passage covers 28 T cell receptor beta chains from one sample sequenced in a study of blood T cell repertoires in COVID-19. Sequenced by immunoSEQ multiplex PCR; TCRdb stores in-frame clones only, minus some. This sample has just over 150,000 clones, with 75% to 90% found just once. Input material: peripheral blood. The receptor source for this set is a human donor with acute or convalescent COVID-19. The donor label of this sample is uncertain.

The chain is built from TRBV9 and TRBJ1-6; D may be TRBD1 (5 bases). Trimming took 0 bases from V and 7 from J, leaving 11 bases between them. This CDR3 region has 15 residues. Germline-derived CDR1 and CDR2 are SGDLS and YYNGEE. The chain's CDR3 is CASSVGMTVNSPLHF. Written as DNA, the CDR3 is TGTGCCAGCAGCGTAGGGATGACAGTGAATTCACCCCTCCACTTT.

V usage is TRBV6-5 and J usage is TRBJ1-5; D not certain. V shed 0 bases and J shed 0 bases, with 6 bases lying between them. Germline CDR1 MNHEY, CDR2 SVGAGI. The CDR3 is made up of 15 amino acids. The CDR3: CASSYSSDSNQPQHF. The CDR3 DNA reads TGTGCCAGCAGTTACTCGAGTGATAGCAATCAGCCCCAGCATTTT.

V and J are TRBV5-1 and TRBJ2-7; tentative D call: TRBD2 (7 bases). V was shortened by 5 bases and J by 7 bases, with 16 bases between the two germline ends. The CDR3 extends over 13 amino acids. Germline-derived CDR1 and CDR2 are SGHRS and YFSETQ. The CDR3 protein is CASSFQGGVEQYF. The CDR3 DNA sequence: TGCGCCAGCAGTTTCCAAGGGGGGGTGGAGCAGTACTTC.

The chain combines TRBV7-9 with TRBJ2-7; 10 bases fit TRBD1. V lost 5 bases, J lost 6 bases, and 7 bases stayed unmatched. The CDR3 extends over 14 amino acids. Germline CDR1 and CDR2: SEHNR and FQNEAQ (reference sequence). Here the CDR3 reads CASSVTGGLAEQYF. For the CDR3, the DNA is TGTGCCAGCAGCGTGACAGGGGGCTTGGCCGAGCAGTACTTC.

This chain links TRBV6-1 with TRBJ1-2; 7 nucleotides align to TRBD1. V dropped 2 bases and J dropped 8; count of bases not matched to a gene: 11. From germline, CDR1 is MNHNS and CDR2 SASEGT. The CDR3 length is 15 residues. In DNA form, the CDR3 reads TGTGCCAGCAGTGAATGGGCGGGACAGCCCTCGGGCTACACCTTC. Protein: CASSEWAGQPSGYTF.

The chain combines TRBV6-1 with TRBJ1-2; D is ambiguous. Trimming took 4 bases from V and 4 from J, leaving 19 bases between them. CDR1 and CDR2 (germline): MNHNS, SASEGT. The CDR3 consists of 16 residues. CDR3 DNA sequence: TGTGCCAGCAGTGCTCCCGAGGGAGGGTCCGGCTATGGCTACACCTTC. This gives the protein CASSAPEGGSGYGYTF.

As DNA, the CDR3 is TGTGCCAGCAGCCCTGACAGGGGTACCGGCGGCTACACCTTC. This sequence encodes CASSPDRGTGGYTF. The J gene is TRBJ1-2, the V gene TRBV3-1 (or the pseudogene TRBV3-2); 8 bases line up with TRBD1. V lost 4 bases and J lost 8; bases outside the gene matches: 9. The CDR3 extends over 14 amino acids. Germline CDR1 reads LGHDT; CDR2 reads YNNKEL (reference sequence).

The rearrangement links TRBV7-3 to TRBJ1-3; D not resolved. The V gene lost 4 bases and the J gene lost 0 bases, with 16 bases spanning the gap. From germline, CDR1 is SGHTA and CDR2 FQGTGA. This CDR3 contains 17 residues. In DNA, the CDR3 is TGTGCCAGCAGCTGCAAAAGTAGACATCACTCTGGAAACACCATATATTTT. This translates into CASSCKSRHHSGNTIYF.

The chain is built from TRBV28 and TRBJ1-2; 7 nucleotides line up with TRBD1. J was trimmed by 8 bases and V by 4 bases; bases with no gene match: 10. Germline V gives CDR1 MDHEN, CDR2 SYDVKM. This CDR3 is 14 amino acids long. In DNA form, the CDR3 reads TGTGCCAGCAGTTCGACAGGGCTAAAGGGGGGCTACACCTTC. Its protein product is CASSSTGLKGGYTF.

The genes are TRBV11-3 and TRBJ2-1; the D is unclear. Trimming left V 3 bases short and J 10 bases short, with 7 bases between. The CDR3 spans 11 residues. Germline values: CDR1 SGHNT, CDR2 YENEEA. The CDR3, as DNA: TGTGCCAGCAGCTTGGAGATAGAGCAGTTCTTC. Its protein is CASSLEIEQFF. Full variable domain (outside the CDR3, taken from reference TRBV11-3 and TRBJ2-1): EAGVVQSPRYKIIEKKQPVAFWCNPISGHNTLYWYLQNLGQGPELLIRYENEEAVDDSQLPKDRFSAERLKGVDSTLKIQPAELGDSAVYLCASSLEIEQFFGPGTRLTVL.

This clone was counted a single time. The rearrangement links TRBV5-1 to TRBJ2-7, with D perhaps TRBD1 (6 bases). Trimming removed 4 bases from V and 3 bases from J, with 20 bases in between. CDR1 is SGHRS, CDR2 YFSETQ, per germline. CDR3 length: 16 amino acids. In DNA form, the CDR3 reads TGCGCCAGCAGCCCTCTACAGGGTTTTATAAGCTACGAGCAGTACTTC. Its protein is CASSPLQGFISYEQYF. The complete variable domain, with remaining parts taken from reference TRBV5-1 and TRBJ2-7, reads KAGVTQTPRYLIKTRGQQVTLSCSPISGHRSVSWYQQTPGQGLQFLFEYFSETQRNKGNFPGRFSGRQFSNSRSEMNVSTLELGDSALYLCASSPLQGFISYEQYFGPGTRLTVT.

The chain recombines TRBV4-2 with TRBJ2-3, with 8 bases lining up with TRBD2. The CDR3 contains 14 residues. Germline-derived CDR1 and CDR2 are LGHNA and YNFKEQ. V was clipped by 1 base and J by 8 bases; unmatched bases: 5. DNA for the CDR3: TGTGCCAGCAGCCAAGTCCCCGGGGGGGCTACGCAGTATTTT. The encoded protein is CASSQVPGGATQYF.

The V gene is TRBV5-1, the J gene TRBJ1-4; D is ambiguous. Trimming removed 3 bases at V and 8 bases at J, with 8 bases between. Germline V gene sequence: CDR1 SGHRS, CDR2 YFSETQ. The CDR3 is 12 residues long. CDR3 loop: CASSSTGEKLFF. CDR3 in DNA: TGCGCCAGCAGCTCCACGGGAGAAAAACTGTTTTTT.

The chain has TRBV11-2 and TRBJ2-1; 7 bases line up with TRBD2. V lost 4 bases and J lost 2; bases outside the gene matches: 8. The CDR3 consists of 16 residues. Germline lookup yields CDR1 SGHAT and CDR2 FQNNGV. The DNA of the CDR3 is TGTGCCAGCAGCTACGGGCGGGGGAAACCCTACAATGAGCAGTTCTTC. Its translation: CASSYGRGKPYNEQFF. Together with reference TRBV11-2 and TRBJ2-1, the CDR3 gives the full variable domain: EAGVAQSPRYKIIEKRQSVAFWCNPISGHATLYWYQQILGQGPKLLIQFQNNGVVDDSQLPKDRFSAERLKGVDSTLKIQPAKLEDSAVYLCASSYGRGKPYNEQFFGPGTRLTVL.

The chain is built from TRBV7-6 and TRBJ2-1, with TRBD2 matching 13 bases. The germline CDR1 and CDR2 sequences are SGHVS and FNYEAQ. The V and J ends lost 1 base and 6 bases, in that order; junction bases with no gene match: 3. This CDR3 is 16 amino acids long. This CDR3 is CASSLVGLAGFNEQFF. The CDR3 coding sequence is TGTGCCAGCAGCTTAGTGGGACTAGCGGGGTTCAATGAGCAGTTCTTC.

This clone has a handful of counts. The rearrangement uses TRBV6-6 and TRBJ1-2; a possible D gene is TRBD1 (5 bases). The V gene's germline CDR1 is MNHNY and CDR2 SVGAGI (reference sequence). CDR3 length: 15 residues. Trimming removed 10 bases at V and 0 bases at J, with 18 bases between. The CDR3 is CATIGAELTNYGYTF. The CDR3 nucleotides read TGTGCCACTATTGGGGCGGAGCTCACTAACTATGGCTACACCTTC.

The V gene is TRBV4-3, the J gene TRBJ1-2; 10 nucleotides match TRBD1. The germline gives CDR1 LGHNA, CDR2 YSLEER. Trimming removed 0 bases from V and 3 bases from J; junction bases left unmatched: 7. This CDR3 spans 17 amino acids. CDR3 DNA sequence: TGCGCCAGCAGCCAAGACCGCCCCGGGACAGGGGACTATGGCTACACCTTC. Its protein product is CASSQDRPGTGDYGYTF.

V gene TRBV7-3 combines with J gene TRBJ2-6; TRBD2 agrees at 9 bases. Germline V CDR1 and CDR2: SGHTA, FQGTGA. The CDR3 has 19 residues. With 5 bases clipped from V and 0 bases from J, the junction kept 11 bases outside the gene matches. The chain's CDR3 is CASSTAGGTIVSGANVLTF. CDR3 sequence (DNA): TGTGCCAGCAGCACAGCGGGGGGAACCATTGTCTCTGGGGCCAACGTCCTGACTTTC.

The rearrangement links TRBV30 to TRBJ2-1, with TRBD1 matching 9 bases. CDR3 length: 14 amino acids. Germline assignment: CDR1 GTSNPN and CDR2 SVGIG (reference sequence). V was pared by 6 bases and J by 3 bases, with 6 bases of the junction left unmatched. CDR3 in amino acids: CACLGTGFYNEQFF. CDR3 nucleotides: TGTGCCTGCCTCGGGACAGGGTTCTACAATGAGCAGTTCTTC.

The rearrangement joins TRBV12-2 to TRBJ1-3. TRBV12-2 counts as a pseudogene. CDR3 length: 18 amino acids. The CDR3 sequence: CASRSGLFTADPGNTIYF. DNA of the CDR3: TGTGCAAGTCGGTCGGGACTTTTCACCGCCGATCCCGGAAACACCATATATTTT.

The rearrangement joins TRBV18 to TRBJ2-5; a weak D match, TRBD1 (5 bases). Trimming stripped 0 bases from V and 1 base from J, with 6 bases between. This CDR3 spans 14 amino acids. Germline CDR1 and CDR2: KGHSH and LQKENI. The CDR3 bases are TGTGCCAGCTCACCACCGACAGTCCAAGAGACCCAGTACTTC. Translation: CASSPPTVQETQYF.

The chain combines TRBV30 with TRBJ1-2; D is uncertain. Trimming shortened V by 2 bases and J by 5 bases, and 15 bases separated the two germline ends. The CDR3 has 14 residues. Germline values: CDR1 GTSNPN, CDR2 SVGIG (reference sequence). The CDR3 DNA reads TGTGCCTGGAGTACCCCCCGACGGAGGTATGGCTACACCTTC. Translation: CAWSTPRRRYGYTF.

The chain links TRBV6-5 to TRBJ1-1; D possibly corresponds to TRBD1 (6 bases). The germline gives CDR1 MNHEY, CDR2 SVGAGI. The V and J ends lost 7 bases and 4 bases respectively, with 7 bases between them. The CDR3 is 11 amino acids. Here the CDR3 DNA reads TGTGCCAGCACCAGGGGCACTGAAGCTTTCTTT. This gives the protein CASTRGTEAFF.

The chain carries TRBV6-5 and TRBJ2-2; TRBD1 agrees at 9 bases. The germline CDR1 and CDR2 sequences are MNHEY and SVGAGI. Unmatched junction bases numbered 5, after V lost 8 bases and J lost 7 bases. The CDR3 runs to 13 residues. CDR3 DNA: TGTGCCAGCGGGGACAGGGTGAACGGGGAGCTGTTTTTT. Amino acid sequence: CASGDRVNGELFF.

The V call is TRBV7-2, the J call TRBJ1-1; 7 bases agree with TRBD1. Per germline, CDR1 SGHTA and CDR2 FQGNSA. V lost 5 bases and J lost 4; bases outside the gene matches: 7. This CDR3 contains 14 residues. CDR3 coding DNA: TGTGCCAGCAGCCAGGGACAGAGCTTCACTGAAGCTTTCTTT. This encodes CASSQGQSFTEAFF.

The chain links TRBV3-1 (or the pseudogene TRBV3-2) to TRBJ2-7; TRBD2 is a possible D gene (6 bases). The CDR3 runs 13 residues. The germline V and J ends were trimmed by 6 bases and 3 bases, with 12 bases remaining between them. The germline CDR1 and CDR2 sequences are LGHDT and YNNKEL (reference sequence). CDR3: CASRRQGGYEQYF. DNA for the CDR3: TGTGCCAGCAGGAGGCAGGGAGGCTACGAGCAGTACTTC.

The chain couples TRBV11-3 to TRBJ2-3; TRBD1 might be the D (6 bases). With 6 bases removed from V and 4 bases from J, the gap between germline ends came to 11 bases. Germline V gives CDR1 SGHNT, CDR2 YENEEA. The CDR3 loop spans 13 amino acids. CDR3 amino acids: CASSSTGPDTQYF. CDR3 nucleotides: TGTGCCAGCAGTTCCACAGGGCCAGATACGCAGTATTTT.

V usage is TRBV29-1 and J usage is TRBJ1-5, with D possibly matching TRBD1 (6 bases). The CDR3 spans 12 residues. The V gene's germline CDR1 is SQVTM and CDR2 ANQGSEA. The DNA of the CDR3 is TGCACCGTCACAGGGCAGCGCCAGCCCCAGCATTTT. It encodes CTVTGQRQPQHF. Drawing the rest from reference TRBV29-1 and TRBJ1-5, the complete variable domain is SAVISQKPSRDICQRGTSLTIQCQVDSQVTMMFWYRQQPGQSLTLIATANQGSEATYESGFVIDKFPISRPNLTFSTLTVSNMSPEDSSIYLCTVTGQRQPQHFGDGTRLSIL.